The TCR beta chain described here comes from a study of CD8 T cells in ankylosing spondylitis. Germline loops: CDR1 SGDLS, CDR2 YYNGEE. This CDR3 contains 14 residues. V was shortened by 3 bases and J by 8 bases, with 15 bases between the two germline ends. TCRdb ran MiXCR on the 5' RACE reads and lists one entry per CDR3 protein. The repertoire holds about 42,000 distinct CDR3 sequences, with about 2.5% as singletons. This clonotype was picked up many times. Its antigen remains unidentified. Study results and limitations: A number of the motif variants had already been described in reactive arthritis synovial fluid and blood. Disease-linked clones had a CD8+ phenotype and relatively low frequency in peripheral blood. Disease-linked clones were reportedly significantly enriched in matched ankylosing spondylitis synovial fluid. Seemingly characteristic of ankylosing spondylitis blood was a TCR beta motif consisting of about 8 highly homologous variants.

The sequencing sample was made of blood, either unsorted or a sorted T cell fraction (not recorded which). The chain couples TRBV9 to TRBJ2-1, with D unclear. The receptor was isolated from a male donor with ankylosing spondylitis or in good health (not recorded which). The CDR3 region is CASSGRLAVDEQFF. CDR3 bases: TGTGCCAGCAGCGGCCGACTGGCAGTGGATGAGCAGTTCTTC.